The entry below describes one T cell receptor beta chain. Normal lung was sampled as far from the tumour as possible, at least 3 cm. DNA was extracted from unsorted cell suspensions stored frozen. This entry belongs to a study of immune cell composition in non-small cell lung cancer. This CDR3 has 14 residues. The germline CDR1 and CDR2 sequences are SGHTS and YDEGEE. Trimming cost V 5 bases and J 4 bases; bases outside gene matches: 7. Here immunoSEQ multiplex PCR was the method, and the copy in TCRdb shows in-frame clones only, minus some. The repertoire has under 4,500 clones, more than 75% of them found once; the top ten carry 9.2%.

Sample: non-adjacent lung tissue. The sequence was collected from a human donor with non-small cell lung cancer. This chain uses TRBV5-8 with TRBJ1-1; TRBD1 aligns across 8 bases. The CDR3: CASSLRGLGTEAFF. The CDR3 nucleotides are TGTGCCAGCAGTCTCAGGGGGCTGGGCACTGAAGCTTTCTTT.